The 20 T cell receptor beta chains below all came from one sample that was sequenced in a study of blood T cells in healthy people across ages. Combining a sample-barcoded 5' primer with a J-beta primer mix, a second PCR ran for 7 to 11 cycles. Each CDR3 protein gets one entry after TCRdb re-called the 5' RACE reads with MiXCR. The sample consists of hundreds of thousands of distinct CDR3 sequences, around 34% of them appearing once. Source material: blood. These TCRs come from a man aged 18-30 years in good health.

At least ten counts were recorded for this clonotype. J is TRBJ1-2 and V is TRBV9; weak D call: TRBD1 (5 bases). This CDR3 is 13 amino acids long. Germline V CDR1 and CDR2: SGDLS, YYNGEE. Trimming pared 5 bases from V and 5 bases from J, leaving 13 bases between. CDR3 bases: TGTGCCAGCAGTGCCCCGGGGGGATATGGCTACACCTTC. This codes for CASSAPGGYGYTF.

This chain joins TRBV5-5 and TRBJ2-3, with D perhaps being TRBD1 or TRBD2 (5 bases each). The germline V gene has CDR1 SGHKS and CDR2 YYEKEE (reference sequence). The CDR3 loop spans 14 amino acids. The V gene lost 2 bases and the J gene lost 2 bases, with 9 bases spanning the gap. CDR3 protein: CASSFGDDTDTQYF. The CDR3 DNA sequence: TGTGCCAGCAGCTTTGGGGACGACACAGATACGCAGTATTTT.

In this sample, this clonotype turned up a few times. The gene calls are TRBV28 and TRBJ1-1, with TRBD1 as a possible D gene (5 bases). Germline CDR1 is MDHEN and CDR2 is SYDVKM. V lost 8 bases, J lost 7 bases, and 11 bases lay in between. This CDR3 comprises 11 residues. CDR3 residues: CASRRDLEAFF. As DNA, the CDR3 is TGTGCCAGCCGAAGGGACCTTGAAGCTTTCTTT.

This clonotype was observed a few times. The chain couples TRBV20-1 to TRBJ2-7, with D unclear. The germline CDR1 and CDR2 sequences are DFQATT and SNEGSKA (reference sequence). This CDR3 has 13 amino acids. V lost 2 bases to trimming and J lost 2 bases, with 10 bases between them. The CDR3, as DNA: TGCAGTGCTAGACCGTTCGATGCCTACGAGCAGTACTTC. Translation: CSARPFDAYEQYF.

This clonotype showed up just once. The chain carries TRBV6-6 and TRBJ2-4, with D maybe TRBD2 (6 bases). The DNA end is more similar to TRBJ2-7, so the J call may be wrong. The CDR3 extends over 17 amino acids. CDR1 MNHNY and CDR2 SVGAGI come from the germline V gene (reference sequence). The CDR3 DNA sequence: TGTGCCAGCAGCCCTACGCGGGGTTTGGTTACTAAGTACGAGCAGTACTTC. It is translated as CASSPTRGLVTKYEQYF.

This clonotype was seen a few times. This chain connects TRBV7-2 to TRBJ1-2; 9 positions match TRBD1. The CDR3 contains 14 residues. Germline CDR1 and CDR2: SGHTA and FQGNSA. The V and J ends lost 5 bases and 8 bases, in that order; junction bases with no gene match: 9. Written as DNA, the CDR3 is TGTGCCAGCAGCAATACAGGGGGCTTACGGGGCTACACCTTC. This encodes CASSNTGGLRGYTF.

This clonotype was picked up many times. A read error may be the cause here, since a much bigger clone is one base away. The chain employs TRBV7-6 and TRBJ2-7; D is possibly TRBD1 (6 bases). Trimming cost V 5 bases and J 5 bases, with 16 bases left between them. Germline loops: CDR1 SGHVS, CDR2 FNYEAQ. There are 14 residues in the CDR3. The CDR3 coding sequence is TGTGCCAGCAGCGTAGAGCCAGGGGTCCACGAGCAGTACTTC. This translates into CASSVEPGVHEQYF.

The CDR3 bases are TGTGCCATCAGTCCCGGGAACACTGAAGCTTTCTTT. Its translation is CAISPGNTEAFF. The chain is built from TRBV10-3 and TRBJ1-1; D call uncertain. The V and J ends lost 5 bases and 1 base respectively, with 5 bases between them. The CDR3 runs 12 residues. Germline-derived CDR1 and CDR2 are ENHRY and SYGVKD.

The chain's CDR3 is CASSLGDNYEQYF. CDR3 coding DNA: TGCGCCAGCAGCTTGGGTGACAACTACGAGCAGTACTTC. The V gene is TRBV5-1, the J gene TRBJ2-7; no reliable D call. CDR1 SGHRS and CDR2 YFSETQ come from the germline V gene. This CDR3 has 13 residues. The V end was cut by 0 bases, the J end by 3 bases, with 7 bases between.

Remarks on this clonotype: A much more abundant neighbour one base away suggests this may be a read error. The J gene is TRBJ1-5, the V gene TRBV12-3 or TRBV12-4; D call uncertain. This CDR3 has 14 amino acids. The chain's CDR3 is CACSPSDTNQPQHF. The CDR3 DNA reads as TGTGCCTGCAGCCCAAGTGACACAAATCAGCCCCAGCATTTT.

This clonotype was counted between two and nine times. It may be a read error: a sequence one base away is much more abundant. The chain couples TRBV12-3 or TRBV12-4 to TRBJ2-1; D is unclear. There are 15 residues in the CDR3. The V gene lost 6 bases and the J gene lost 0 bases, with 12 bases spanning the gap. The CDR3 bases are TGTGCCAGCAGAGAAGTACAAAGCTCCTACAATGAGCAGTTCTTC. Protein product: CASREVQSSYNEQFF.

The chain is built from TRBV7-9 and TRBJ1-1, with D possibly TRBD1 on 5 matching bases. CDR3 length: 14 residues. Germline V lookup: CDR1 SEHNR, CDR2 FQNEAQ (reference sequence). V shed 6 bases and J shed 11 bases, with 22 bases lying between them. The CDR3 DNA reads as TGTGCCAGCAGTCCTCTGGGGCAGACGGCTAGCGCTTTCTTT. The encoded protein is CASSPLGQTASAFF.

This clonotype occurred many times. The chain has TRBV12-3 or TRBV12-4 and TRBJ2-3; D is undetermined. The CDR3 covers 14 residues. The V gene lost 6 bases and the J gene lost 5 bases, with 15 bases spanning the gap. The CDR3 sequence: CASRAWTEGDTQYF. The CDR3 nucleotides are TGTGCCAGCAGGGCGTGGACGGAAGGAGATACGCAGTATTTT.

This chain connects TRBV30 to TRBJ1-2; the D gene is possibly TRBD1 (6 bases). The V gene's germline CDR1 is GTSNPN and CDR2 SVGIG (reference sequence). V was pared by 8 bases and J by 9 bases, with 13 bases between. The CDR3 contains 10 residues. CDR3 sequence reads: CALAQGSYTF. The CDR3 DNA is TGTGCCCTGGCTCAGGGGAGCTACACCTTC.

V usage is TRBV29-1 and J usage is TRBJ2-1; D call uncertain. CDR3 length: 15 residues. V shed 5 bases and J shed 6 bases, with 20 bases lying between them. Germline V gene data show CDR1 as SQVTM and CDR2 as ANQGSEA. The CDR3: CSVPPGRVAGNEQFF. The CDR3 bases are TGCAGCGTTCCCCCCGGACGGGTGGCAGGCAATGAGCAGTTCTTC.

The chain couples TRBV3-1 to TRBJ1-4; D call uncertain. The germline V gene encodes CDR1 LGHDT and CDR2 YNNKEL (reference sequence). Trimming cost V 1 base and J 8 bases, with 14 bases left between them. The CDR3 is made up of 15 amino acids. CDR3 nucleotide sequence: TGTGCCAGCAGCCAAGCGGGCAGGAGCTACGAAAAACTGTTTTTT. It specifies CASSQAGRSYEKLFF. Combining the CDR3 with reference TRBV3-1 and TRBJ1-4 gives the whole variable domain DTAVSQTPKYLVTQMGNDKSIKCEQNLGHDTMYWYKQDSKKFLKIMFSYNNKELIINETVPNRFSPKSPDKAHLNLHINSLELGDSAVYFCASSQAGRSYEKLFFGSGTQLSVL.

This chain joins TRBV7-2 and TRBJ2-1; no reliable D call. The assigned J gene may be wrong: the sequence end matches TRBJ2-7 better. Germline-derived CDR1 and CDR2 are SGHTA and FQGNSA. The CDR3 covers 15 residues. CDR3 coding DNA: TGTGCCAGCAGCTTAGATTTGGCCTCCTACAATGAGCAGTACTTC. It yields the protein CASSLDLASYNEQYF.

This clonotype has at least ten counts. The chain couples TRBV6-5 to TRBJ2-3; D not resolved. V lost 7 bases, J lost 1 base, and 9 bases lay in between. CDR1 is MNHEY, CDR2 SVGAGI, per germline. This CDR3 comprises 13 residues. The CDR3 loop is CASTSGGTDTQYF. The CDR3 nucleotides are TGTGCCAGCACCTCCGGAGGCACAGATACGCAGTATTTT.

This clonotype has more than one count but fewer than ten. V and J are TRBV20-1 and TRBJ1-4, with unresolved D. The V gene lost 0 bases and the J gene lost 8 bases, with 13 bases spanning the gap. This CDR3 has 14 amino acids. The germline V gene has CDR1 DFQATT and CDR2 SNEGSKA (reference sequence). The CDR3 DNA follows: TGCAGTGCTAGAGAAACGTTGACTGGGGAAAAACTGTTTTTT. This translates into CSARETLTGEKLFF.

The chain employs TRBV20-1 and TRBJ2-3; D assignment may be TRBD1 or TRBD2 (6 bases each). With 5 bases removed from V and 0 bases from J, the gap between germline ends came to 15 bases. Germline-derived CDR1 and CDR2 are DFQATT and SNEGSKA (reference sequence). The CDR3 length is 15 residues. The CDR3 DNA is TGCAGTGCTCCTGGGGGCGGGGCGAGCACAGATACGCAGTATTTT. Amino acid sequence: CSAPGGGASTDTQYF.